The 12 T cell receptor beta chains presented below share a single source sample, sequenced in a study of cytomegalovirus exposure and HLA in healthy donors. With 60 Vbeta and 13 Jbeta primers, the PCR was carried out. Only in-frame clones appear in the TCRdb table, and some are missing; sequencing was by immunoSEQ multiplex PCR. The sample holds some 30,000 clones. The sample consisted of PBMCs. The origin of the receptors is a female donor in good health and CMV-seronegative.

The chain employs TRBV25-1 and TRBJ2-2, with TRBD1 matching over 9 bases. The CDR3 spans 15 residues. The germline V gene has CDR1 MGHDK and CDR2 SYGVNS. With V trimmed by 2 bases and J by 6 bases, 4 bases remained unmatched. CDR3: CASSERTGEAGELFF. The CDR3 DNA reads as TGTGCCAGCAGTGAACGGACAGGGGAAGCCGGGGAGCTGTTTTTT.

The chain recombines TRBV4-1 with TRBJ1-2, with TRBD1 identical over 8 bases. CDR3 length: 14 amino acids. J was trimmed by 6 bases and V by 1 base; bases with no gene match: 4. CDR1 and CDR2 from the germline V gene are MGHRA and YSYEKL. As DNA, the CDR3 is TGCGCCAGCAGCCAAGGGACAGGGATCAATGGCTACACCTTC. Protein sequence: CASSQGTGINGYTF.

V and J are TRBV9 and TRBJ1-1; 11 positions match TRBD1. Germline V lookup: CDR1 SGDLS, CDR2 YYNGEE. V was pared by 3 bases and J by 4 bases, with 5 bases of the junction left unmatched. This CDR3 contains 15 residues. The CDR3 region has the DNA TGTGCCAGCAGCGCCGGGACAGGGGGTGGCACTGAAGCTTTCTTT. Translation: CASSAGTGGGTEAFF.

V is TRBV7-6 and J is TRBJ2-7; 7 nucleotides match TRBD1. V lost 2 bases to trimming and J lost 5 bases; unmatched junction nucleotides: 6. This CDR3 is 14 amino acids long. Germline loops: CDR1 SGHVS, CDR2 FNYEAQ. The chain's CDR3 is CASSLSTGRHEQYF. CDR3 nucleotides: TGTGCCAGCAGCTTATCGACAGGGCGCCACGAGCAGTACTTC.

This sequence joins TRBV19 and TRBJ1-6; tentatively, D is TRBD1 (5 bases). V dropped 3 bases and J dropped 11 bases, with 17 bases sitting between them. From germline, CDR1 is LNHDA and CDR2 SQIVND (reference sequence). This CDR3 comprises 15 residues. The CDR3: CASSIGGGTGAPLHF. The CDR3 DNA follows: TGTGCCAGTAGTATTGGCGGGGGGACCGGGGCACCCCTCCACTTT.

The genes are TRBV18 and TRBJ2-7; D possibly corresponds to TRBD2 (6 bases). V lost 3 bases to trimming and J lost 3 bases, with 6 bases between them. This CDR3 contains 12 residues. CDR1 is KGHSH, CDR2 LQKENI, per germline. The CDR3 loop is CASSPGGYEQYF. The CDR3 coding sequence is TGTGCCAGCTCACCGGGGGGCTACGAGCAGTACTTC. Variable domain in full (rest from reference TRBV18 and TRBJ2-7): NAGVMQNPRHLVRRRGQEARLRCSPMKGHSHVYWYRQLPEEGLKFMVYLQKENIIDESGMPKERFSAEFPKEGPSILRIQQVVRGDSAAYFCASSPGGYEQYFGPGTRLTVT.

The chain recombines TRBV6-5 with TRBJ2-1; D not certain. This CDR3 region has 12 residues. Germline V gene lookup returns CDR1 MNHEY and CDR2 SVGAGI. V was pared by 5 bases and J by 11 bases, with 13 bases between. CDR3 DNA: TGTGCCAGCAGTCCTCAAGCGAACAAGCAGTTCTTC. It translates to CASSPQANKQFF.

The chain is built from TRBV27 and TRBJ1-1; 7 nucleotides align to TRBD1. V lost 2 bases to trimming and J lost 5 bases; unmatched junction nucleotides: 8. Germline-derived CDR1 and CDR2 are MNHEY and SMNVEV (reference sequence). The CDR3 length is 15 residues. Here the CDR3 reads CASSLEQGMRTEAFF. CDR3 nucleotide sequence: TGTGCCAGCAGTTTAGAACAGGGGATGAGGACTGAAGCTTTCTTT.

The chain combines TRBV7-3 with TRBJ2-3, with a possible D match to TRBD2 (5 bases). The germline V and J ends were trimmed by 5 bases and 3 bases, with 15 bases remaining between them. Germline assignment: CDR1 SGHTA and CDR2 FQGTGA. The CDR3 sequence is 15 residues long. The DNA for the CDR3 is TGTGCCAGCAGCACTAGGGCTAGGTCGACAGATACGCAGTATTTT. Protein: CASSTRARSTDTQYF.

This chain joins TRBV5-1 and TRBJ1-1; TRBD1 aligns across 8 bases. Germline CDR1 SGHRS, CDR2 YFSETQ. V lost 4 bases, J lost 7 bases, and 9 bases stayed unmatched. The CDR3 spans 14 residues. This chain's CDR3 is CASSGGTGYLEAFF. CDR3 DNA sequence: TGCGCCAGCAGCGGGGGGACAGGATATCTTGAAGCTTTCTTT.

This chain uses TRBV30 with TRBJ1-6, with 11 positions matching TRBD1. This CDR3 region has 15 residues. V trimming: 5 bases; J trimming: 6 bases; junction bases outside the gene matches: 6. Germline values: CDR1 GTSNPN, CDR2 SVGIG (reference sequence). The CDR3, as DNA: TGTGCCTGGGGGACAGGGGGTAATGCTAATTCACCCCTCCACTTT. Encoded protein: CAWGTGGNANSPLHF.

V is TRBV6-1 and J is TRBJ1-2; D call uncertain. Germline CDR1 reads MNHNS; CDR2 reads SASEGT. The CDR3 is 12 residues long. The ends were cut back, 8 bases at V and 5 bases at J, with 12 bases in the middle. The CDR3 reads CASLGRIYGYTF. CDR3 in DNA: TGTGCCAGCCTTGGGCGAATTTATGGCTACACCTTC.